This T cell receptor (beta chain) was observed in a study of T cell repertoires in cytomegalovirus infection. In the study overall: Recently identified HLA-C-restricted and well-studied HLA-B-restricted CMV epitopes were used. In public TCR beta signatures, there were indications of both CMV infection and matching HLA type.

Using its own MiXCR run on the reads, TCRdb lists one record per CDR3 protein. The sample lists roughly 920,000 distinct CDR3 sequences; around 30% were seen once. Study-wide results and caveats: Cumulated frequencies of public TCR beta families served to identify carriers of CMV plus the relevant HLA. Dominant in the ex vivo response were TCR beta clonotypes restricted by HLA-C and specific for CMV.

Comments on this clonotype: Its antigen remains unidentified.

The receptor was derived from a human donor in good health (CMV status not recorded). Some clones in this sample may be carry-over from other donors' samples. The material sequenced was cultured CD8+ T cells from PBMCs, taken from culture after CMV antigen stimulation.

The CDR3 bases are TGCGCCAGCAGCCTAATAGCGGGGGGCACCGGGGAGCTGTTTTTT. It yields the protein CASSLIAGGTGELFF. The chain carries TRBV4-1 and TRBJ2-2, with 10 bases matching TRBD2. Trimming removed 4 bases from V and 4 bases from J; junction bases left unmatched: 3. CDR3 length: 15 amino acids. The germline V gene encodes CDR1 MGHRA and CDR2 YSYEKL.